This is a list of T cell receptor beta chains from one sample in a study of T cell repertoires in cytomegalovirus infection. Their antigen targets remain unknown. TCRdb reanalysed the reads using MiXCR and keeps one entry per CDR3 protein. The sample records a few hundred thousand distinct CDR3 sequences, over 35% being singletons. The sequenced sample was cultured PBMCs, obtained from culture after CMV antigen stimulation. These receptors all come from a human donor in good health (CMV status not recorded). Some clones in this sample may be carry-over from other donors' samples. The CDR3 runs from the conserved cysteine through the conserved F or W. The order of the fields is V gene, J gene, D gene, CDR3 protein. A D gene is named only where the DNA matches it firmly.

V gene: TRBV27; J gene: TRBJ1-1; D gene: TRBD1; CDR3 protein: CASSYRGNTEAFF
V gene: TRBV7-9; J gene: TRBJ1-1; D gene: TRBD1; CDR3 protein: CASSGQGTMNTEAFF
V gene: TRBV2; J gene: TRBJ1-2; D gene: TRBD1; CDR3 protein: CASSGKTGNGYGYTF
V gene: TRBV18; J gene: TRBJ1-4; D gene: -; CDR3 protein: CASSEDSANEKLFF
V gene: TRBV19; J gene: TRBJ1-5; D gene: TRBD1; CDR3 protein: CASSIAGTDNQPQHF
V gene: TRBV28; J gene: TRBJ1-2; D gene: -; CDR3 protein: CASSLSHPGGGYTF
V gene: TRBV7-2; J gene: TRBJ2-7; D gene: TRBD2; CDR3 protein: CASSLSPAGPYEQYF
V gene: TRBV7-8; J gene: TRBJ1-6; D gene: -; CDR3 protein: CASSQNRDPNSPLHF
V gene: TRBV20-1; J gene: TRBJ2-5; D gene: TRBD1; CDR3 protein: CSARQGSGETQYF
V gene: TRBV19; J gene: TRBJ1-1; D gene: -; CDR3 protein: CASQVGGMNTEAFF
V gene: TRBV25-1; J gene: TRBJ2-7; D gene: -; CDR3 protein: CASGGGLSYEQYF
V gene: TRBV2; J gene: TRBJ2-1; D gene: -; CDR3 protein: CASSFTTPWGEDEQFF
V gene: TRBV20-1; J gene: TRBJ1-4; D gene: -; CDR3 protein: CSLGGRLGEKLFF
V gene: TRBV2; J gene: TRBJ1-5; D gene: -; CDR3 protein: CASSEGVTAGQPQHF
V gene: TRBV11-2; J gene: TRBJ2-7; D gene: TRBD1; CDR3 protein: CASSSEGASYEQYF
V gene: TRBV19; J gene: TRBJ2-7; D gene: -; CDR3 protein: CASRAGDGSYEQYF
V gene: TRBV7-9; J gene: TRBJ1-2; D gene: TRBD1; CDR3 protein: CASSGGQGRNGGYTF
V gene: TRBV12-5; J gene: TRBJ2-7; D gene: -; CDR3 protein: CASSAPTTAYEQYF
V gene: TRBV6-1; J gene: TRBJ2-3; D gene: -; CDR3 protein: CASNGFTDTQYF
V gene: TRBV7-8; J gene: TRBJ2-3; D gene: -; CDR3 protein: CASSSGRDTQYF
V gene: TRBV4-2; J gene: TRBJ2-5; D gene: TRBD2; CDR3 protein: CASSLFNGGAEETQYF
V gene: TRBV10-3; J gene: TRBJ2-1; D gene: -; CDR3 protein: CAISGDHTYNEQFF
V gene: TRBV11-1; J gene: TRBJ2-5; D gene: -; CDR3 protein: CASHPAPQETQYF
V gene: TRBV20-1; J gene: TRBJ2-7; D gene: -; CDR3 protein: CSAREGTVREQYF
V gene: TRBV7-2; J gene: TRBJ1-6; D gene: -; CDR3 protein: CASSLVPPTSYNSPLHF
V gene: TRBV19; J gene: TRBJ2-2; D gene: -; CDR3 protein: CASTVGRNLNTGELFF
V gene: TRBV5-4; J gene: TRBJ2-3; D gene: -; CDR3 protein: CASSQKMDTQYF
V gene: TRBV3-1; J gene: TRBJ2-6; D gene: TRBD1; CDR3 protein: CASTQTTGTGSGANVLTF
V gene: TRBV7-8; J gene: TRBJ1-1; D gene: -; CDR3 protein: CASSLVRITEAFF
V gene: TRBV5-1; J gene: TRBJ2-3; D gene: -; CDR3 protein: CASSADSDSQYF
V gene: TRBV15; J gene: TRBJ2-7; D gene: -; CDR3 protein: CATSPGLDSTYEQYF
V gene: TRBV11-2; J gene: TRBJ2-1; D gene: -; CDR3 protein: CASSLSGFYNEQFF
V gene: TRBV6-1; J gene: TRBJ1-5; D gene: -; CDR3 protein: CASTRKGVSNQPQHF
V gene: TRBV25-1; J gene: TRBJ1-2; D gene: -; CDR3 protein: CASSVSSLYGYTF
V gene: TRBV7-2; J gene: TRBJ2-1; D gene: -; CDR3 protein: CASSFSAGAEGEQFF
V gene: TRBV7-6; J gene: TRBJ2-7; D gene: TRBD1; CDR3 protein: CASRTGSGEQYF
V gene: TRBV20-1; J gene: TRBJ2-7; D gene: -; CDR3 protein: CSARANYEQYF
V gene: TRBV4-1; J gene: TRBJ2-1; D gene: TRBD2; CDR3 protein: CASSQVAGVIYNEQFF
V gene: TRBV6-6; J gene: TRBJ1-6; D gene: -; CDR3 protein: CASIFRQYNSPLHF
V gene: TRBV19; J gene: TRBJ2-7; D gene: -; CDR3 protein: CASKLRDLTSYEQYF
V gene: TRBV12-5; J gene: TRBJ2-1; D gene: -; CDR3 protein: CASGSLTGPNEQFF
V gene: TRBV11-2; J gene: TRBJ2-1; D gene: -; CDR3 protein: CASSGRDAYNEQFF
V gene: TRBV6-1; J gene: TRBJ2-7; D gene: -; CDR3 protein: CASSLTQNGGEQYF
V gene: TRBV7-6; J gene: TRBJ2-2; D gene: TRBD2; CDR3 protein: CASSPLSGKNTGELFF
V gene: TRBV12-3/TRBV12-4; J gene: TRBJ2-7; D gene: TRBD1; CDR3 protein: CASRTGERVEQYF
V gene: TRBV5-5; J gene: TRBJ2-7; D gene: TRBD2; CDR3 protein: CASSPPGGGSYEQYF
V gene: TRBV20-1; J gene: TRBJ2-1; D gene: -; CDR3 protein: CSATRGGNEQFF
V gene: TRBV4-2; J gene: TRBJ2-7; D gene: -; CDR3 protein: CASSKHQRPSSYEQYF